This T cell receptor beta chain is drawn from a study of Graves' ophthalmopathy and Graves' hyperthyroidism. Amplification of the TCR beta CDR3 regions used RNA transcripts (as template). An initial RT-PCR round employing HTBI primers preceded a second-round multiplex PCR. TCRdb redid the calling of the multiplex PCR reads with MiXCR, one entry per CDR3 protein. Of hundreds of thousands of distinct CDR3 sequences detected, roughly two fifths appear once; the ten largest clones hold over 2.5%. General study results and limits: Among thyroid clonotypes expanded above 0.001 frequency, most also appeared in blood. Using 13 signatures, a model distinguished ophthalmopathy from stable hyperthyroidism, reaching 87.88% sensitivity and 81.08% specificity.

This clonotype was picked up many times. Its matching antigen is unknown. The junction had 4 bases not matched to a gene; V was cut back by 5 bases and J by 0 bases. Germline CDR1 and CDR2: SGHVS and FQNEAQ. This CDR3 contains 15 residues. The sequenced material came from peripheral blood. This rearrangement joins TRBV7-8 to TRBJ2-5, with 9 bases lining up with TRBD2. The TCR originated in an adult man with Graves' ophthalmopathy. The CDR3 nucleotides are TGTGCCAGCAGCCAGCGGGGGGAGTACCAAGAGACCCAGTACTTC. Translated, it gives CASSQRGEYQETQYF.